This TCR beta chain was recorded in a study of T cell responses to AZD1222 COVID-19 vaccine. TCRdb's copy holds only in-frame clones and misses some; the assay was immunoSEQ multiplex PCR. The sample lists some 78,000 clones, 80% to 90% occurring once. Trimming took off 3 bases at V and 7 bases at J, with 19 bases between the two ends. Germline V gene lookup returns CDR1 SGHTA and CDR2 FQGNSA. The CDR3 is 15 amino acids. The sample consisted of peripheral blood, taken 28 days after the second AZD1222 dose. The receptor was derived from an adult who received the AZD1222 COVID-19 vaccine. V and J are TRBV7-2 and TRBJ2-7, with D possibly TRBD2 on 5 matching bases. CDR3 nucleotide sequence: TGTGCCAGCAGCTTCAGTCCCGGACTCGGCGAGGAGCAGTACTTC. Protein: CASSFSPGLGEEQYF. Combining the CDR3 with reference TRBV7-2 and TRBJ2-7 gives the whole variable domain GAGVSQSPSNKVTEKGKDVELRCDPISGHTALYWYRQSLGQGLEFLIYFQGNSAPDKSGLPSDRFSAERTGGSVSTLTIQRTQQEDSAVYLCASSFSPGLGEEQYFGPGTRLTVT.